These T cell receptor beta chains were read from a single sample in a study of blood T cell repertoires in COVID-19. Using immunoSEQ multiplex PCR, the repertoire was profiled, and TCRdb retains in-frame clones only, with some absent. This table holds a few hundred thousand clones, more than 70% found once. The specimen was peripheral blood. Source of these receptors: a woman aged 45-65 years who had recovered from COVID-19. Each CDR3 is given with its conserved first and last residue. A D gene is named only where the DNA matches it firmly. Size tells how often a clone was seen (once, few, many) or the class of an expanded clone, and some rows leave it out.

clone_size	v_call	d_call	j_call	cdr3_aa	cdr3_nt
-	TRBV27	TRBD1	TRBJ2-5	CASRPRQGSTQETQYF	TGTGCCAGCAGACCCCGACAGGGTTCCACCCAAGAGACCCAGTACTTC
-	TRBV14	TRBD2	TRBJ2-1	CASSHRGREGRNEQFF	TGTGCCAGCAGCCACAGAGGGCGGGAGGGCCGAAATGAGCAGTTCTTC
-	TRBV3-1/TRBV3-2	-	TRBJ2-4	CASSRGVENIQYF	TGTGCCAGCAGCCGGGGGGTTGAGAACATTCAGTACTTC
-	TRBV6-2/TRBV6-3	TRBD2	TRBJ2-7	CASSPGTSNRYF	TGTGCCAGCAGTCCCGGGACTAGTAATCGGTACTTC
-	TRBV2	TRBD1	TRBJ2-7	CASRAPGQGAGEQYF	TGTGCCAGCAGGGCACCGGGACAGGGGGCAGGGGAGCAGTACTTC
-	TRBV6-1	TRBD1	TRBJ2-7	CASSEGTGGPYEQYF	TGTGCCAGCAGTGAGGGGACAGGGGGCCCCTACGAGCAGTACTTC
few	TRBV2	-	TRBJ1-3	CASRSDSSGNTIYF	TGTGCCAGCAGGAGCGACAGCTCTGGAAACACCATATATTTT
-	TRBV19	TRBD1	TRBJ1-5	CATSETGTYQPQHF	TGTGCCACCTCCGAGACAGGGACCTATCAGCCCCAGCATTTT
-	TRBV25-1	TRBD1	TRBJ2-1	CASSDEGQGRVYNEQFF	TGTGCCAGCAGTGACGAAGGACAGGGACGGGTTTACAATGAGCAGTTCTTC
-	TRBV5-6	TRBD1	TRBJ2-7	CASSLRGLEQYF	TGTGCCAGCAGCCTGAGGGGGCTCGAGCAGTACTTC
-	TRBV18	TRBD1	TRBJ2-7	CASSPGTAIYEQYF	TGTGCCAGCTCGCCCGGGACAGCGATCTACGAGCAGTACTTC
-	TRBV9	-	TRBJ2-7	CASSQSGGQQATGQYF	TGTGCCAGCAGCCAAAGTGGGGGCCAACAAGCTACGGGGCAGTACTTC
-	TRBV27	TRBD1	TRBJ1-1	CASSFTTGGSEAFF	TGTGCCAGCAGTTTCACCACAGGGGGGTCTGAAGCTTTCTTT
-	TRBV3-1/TRBV3-2	-	TRBJ2-5	CASSQDETETVRDF	TGTGCCAGCAGCCAAGACGAGACCGAGACGGTACGGGACTTC
-	TRBV6-5	TRBD2	TRBJ2-7	CASTVSGGIYEQYF	TGTGCCAGTACGGTGAGCGGGGGGATATACGAGCAGTACTTC
-	TRBV27	TRBD2	TRBJ2-1	CASRGSGGSYNEQFF	TGTGCCAGCAGAGGTAGCGGGGGCTCCTACAATGAGCAGTTCTTC
-	TRBV29-1	TRBD2	TRBJ2-2	CSVARLAGAATGELFF	TGCAGCGTTGCTCGACTAGCGGGAGCCGCGACCGGGGAGCTGTTTTTT
-	TRBV6-1	TRBD1	TRBJ1-2	CASSEGRQGDRYGYTF	TGTGCCAGCAGTGAAGGGCGACAGGGGGACCGCTATGGCTACACCTTC
-	TRBV28	-	TRBJ1-2	CASSFATAYGYTF	TGTGCCAGCAGTTTTGCCACAGCCTATGGCTACACCTTC
-	TRBV28	-	TRBJ1-5	CASTLGGGYQPQHF	TGTGCCAGCACTCTGGGGGGGGGTTATCAGCCCCAGCATTTT
-	TRBV6-5	-	TRBJ1-5	CASSSGFGGNQPQHF	TGTGCCAGCAGTTCAGGGTTCGGTGGAAATCAGCCCCAGCATTTT
-	TRBV6-2/TRBV6-3	TRBD1	TRBJ2-3	CASSSGTGNTPDTQYF	TGTGCCAGCAGTTCCGGGACAGGGAATACCCCAGATACGCAGTATTTT
-	TRBV3-1/TRBV3-2	-	TRBJ1-1	CASSQAGRPGTEAFF	TGTGCCAGCAGCCAGGCGGGCAGGCCGGGCACTGAAGCTTTCTTT